This T cell receptor (beta chain) was observed in a study of blood T cell repertoires in COVID-19. Study overall: The study drew acute and convalescent COVID-19 samples from the United States, Italy and Spain.

The V and J ends lost 5 bases and 2 bases respectively, with 17 bases between them. The V gene's germline CDR1 is SGHTS and CDR2 YDEGEE. There are 16 residues in the CDR3. The table came from immunoSEQ multiplex PCR; TCRdb's copy has only in-frame clones and leaves some out. There are 200,000 to 250,000 clones in the sample; roughly 84% occur only once, and roughly 2.6% lies in the top ten. This sequence joins TRBV5-8 and TRBJ2-1, with D maybe TRBD1 (6 bases). The receptor was derived from a man aged 45 to 65 who had recovered from COVID-19. Input material: peripheral blood. CDR3 in DNA: TGTGCCAGCAGTTATCGCGGACAGTTCACCTACAATGAGCAGTTCTTC. It is translated as CASSYRGQFTYNEQFF.